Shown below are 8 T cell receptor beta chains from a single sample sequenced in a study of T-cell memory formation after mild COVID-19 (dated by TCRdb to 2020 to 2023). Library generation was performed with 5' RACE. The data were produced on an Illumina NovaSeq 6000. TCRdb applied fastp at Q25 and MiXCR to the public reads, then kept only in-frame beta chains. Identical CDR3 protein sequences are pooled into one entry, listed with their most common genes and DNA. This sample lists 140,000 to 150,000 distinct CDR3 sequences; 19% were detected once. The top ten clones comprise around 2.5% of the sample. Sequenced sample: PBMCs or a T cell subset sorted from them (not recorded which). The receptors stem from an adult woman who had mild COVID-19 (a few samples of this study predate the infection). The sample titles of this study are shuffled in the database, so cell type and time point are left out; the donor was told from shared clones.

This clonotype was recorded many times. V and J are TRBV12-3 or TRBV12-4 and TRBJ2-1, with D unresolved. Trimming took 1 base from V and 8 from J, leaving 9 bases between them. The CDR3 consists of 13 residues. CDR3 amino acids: CASSLDLGHEQFF. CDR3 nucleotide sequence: TGTGCCAGCAGTTTAGACCTCGGGCATGAGCAGTTCTTC.

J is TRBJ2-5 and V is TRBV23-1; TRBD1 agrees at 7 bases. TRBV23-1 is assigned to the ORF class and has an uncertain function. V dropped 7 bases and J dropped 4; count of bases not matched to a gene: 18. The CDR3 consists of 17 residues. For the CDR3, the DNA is TGCGCCAGCACTGAAGTCGGACCGGGACAGCTTCGAGAGACCCAGTACTTC. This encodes CASTEVGPGQLRETQYF.

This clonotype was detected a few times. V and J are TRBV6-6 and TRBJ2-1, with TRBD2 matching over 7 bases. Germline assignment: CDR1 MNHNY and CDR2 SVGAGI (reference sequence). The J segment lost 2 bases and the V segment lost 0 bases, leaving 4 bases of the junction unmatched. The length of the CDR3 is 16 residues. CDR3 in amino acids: CASSYSGEGAYNEQFF. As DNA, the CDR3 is TGTGCCAGCAGTTACTCGGGGGAGGGCGCCTACAATGAGCAGTTCTTC.

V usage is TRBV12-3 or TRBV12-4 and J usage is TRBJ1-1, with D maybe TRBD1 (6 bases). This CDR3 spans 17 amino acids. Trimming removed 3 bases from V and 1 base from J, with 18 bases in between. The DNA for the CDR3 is TGTGCCAGCAGTTTTGGTACCCGACAGGACGGGAACACTGAAGCTTTCTTT. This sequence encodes CASSFGTRQDGNTEAFF.

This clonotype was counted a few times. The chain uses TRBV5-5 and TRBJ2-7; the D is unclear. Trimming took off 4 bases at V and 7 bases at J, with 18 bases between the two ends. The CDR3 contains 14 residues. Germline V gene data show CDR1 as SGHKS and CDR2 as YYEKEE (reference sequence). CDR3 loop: CASSPRAEGWEQYF. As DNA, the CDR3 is TGTGCCAGCAGCCCCCGGGCCGAAGGGTGGGAGCAGTACTTC. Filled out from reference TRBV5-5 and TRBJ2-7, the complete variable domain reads DAGVTQSPTHLIKTRGQQVTLRCSPISGHKSVSWYQQVLGQGPQFIFQYYEKEERGRGNFPDRFSARQFPNYSSELNVNALLLGDSALYLCASSPRAEGWEQYFGPGTRLTVT.

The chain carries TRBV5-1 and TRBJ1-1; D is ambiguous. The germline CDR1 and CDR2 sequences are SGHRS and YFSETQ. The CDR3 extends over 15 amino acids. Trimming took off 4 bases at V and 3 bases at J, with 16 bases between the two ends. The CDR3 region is CASSAGPGVDTEAFF. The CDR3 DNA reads TGCGCCAGCAGCGCCGGTCCCGGGGTAGACACTGAAGCTTTCTTT. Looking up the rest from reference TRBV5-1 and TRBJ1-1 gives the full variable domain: KAGVTQTPRYLIKTRGQQVTLSCSPISGHRSVSWYQQTPGQGLQFLFEYFSETQRNKGNFPGRFSGRQFSNSRSEMNVSTLELGDSALYLCASSAGPGVDTEAFFGQGTRLTVV.

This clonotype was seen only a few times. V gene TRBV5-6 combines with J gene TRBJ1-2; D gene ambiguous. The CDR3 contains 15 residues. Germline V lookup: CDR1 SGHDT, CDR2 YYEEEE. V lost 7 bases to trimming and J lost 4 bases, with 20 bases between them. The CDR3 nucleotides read TGTGCCAGCGGAGCTCCTTTCACGGTACCCTATGGCTACACCTTC. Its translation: CASGAPFTVPYGYTF.

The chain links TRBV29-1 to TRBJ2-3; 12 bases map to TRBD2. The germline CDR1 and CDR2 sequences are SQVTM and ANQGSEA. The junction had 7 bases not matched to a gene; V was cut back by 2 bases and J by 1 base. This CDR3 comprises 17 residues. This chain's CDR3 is CSVEWATSGSGTDTQYF. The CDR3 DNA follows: TGCAGCGTTGAATGGGCGACTAGCGGGAGTGGCACAGATACGCAGTATTTT.